Listed here are 4 T cell receptor beta chains from one sample, sequenced in a study of cytomegalovirus exposure and HLA in healthy donors. PCR amplification relied on 60 Vbeta primers (plus 13 Jbeta primers). The method was immunoSEQ multiplex PCR; TCRdb's version includes in-frame clones alone and lacks a portion of them. This table has some 120,000 clones, 81% appearing once. Sequencing used PBMCs. The receptors shown here come from a woman in her forties in good health and CMV-seronegative.

Comments on this clone: The junction departs from the called germline gene at one end, perhaps through a read error. Other DNA sequences in this specimen translate into the identical CDR3. The V and J genes are TRBV4-1 and TRBJ1-6; D gene uncertain. Germline V gives CDR1 MGHRA, CDR2 YSYEKL. The CDR3 is 16 amino acids. This CDR3 reads CASSQPVEGWYSPLHF. The CDR3 region has the DNA TGTGCCAGCAGCCAACCCGTCGAGGGCTGGTACTCACCCCTCCACTTT.

This chain uses TRBV2 with TRBJ2-1; maybe TRBD1 (5 bases). The ends were cut back, 6 bases at V and 3 bases at J, with 12 bases in the middle. CDR1 is SNHLY and CDR2 is FYNNEI in the germline V gene. This CDR3 contains 14 residues. The CDR3 reads CASRGDDSYNEQFF. CDR3 in DNA: TGTGCCAGCAGAGGAGACGACAGCTACAATGAGCAGTTCTTC.

This chain links TRBV4-2 with TRBJ2-1; D unresolved. Germline CDR1 reads LGHNA; CDR2 reads YNFKEQ. Trimming removed 4 bases at V and 0 bases at J, with 10 bases between. This CDR3 is built from 15 residues. In nucleotides, the CDR3 is TGTGCCAGCAGCCTCCAACTTAGCTCCTACAATGAGCAGTTCTTC. Translation gives CASSLQLSSYNEQFF.

The chain carries TRBV4-3 and TRBJ2-1; 11 bases line up with TRBD1. The CDR3 is 16 residues long. Germline-derived CDR1 and CDR2 are LGHNA and YSLEER. With V trimmed by 1 base and J by 2 bases, 1 base remained unmatched. This CDR3 is CASSQGTGGTYNEQFF. The CDR3 DNA sequence: TGCGCCAGCAGCCAAGGGACAGGGGGCACCTACAATGAGCAGTTCTTC.